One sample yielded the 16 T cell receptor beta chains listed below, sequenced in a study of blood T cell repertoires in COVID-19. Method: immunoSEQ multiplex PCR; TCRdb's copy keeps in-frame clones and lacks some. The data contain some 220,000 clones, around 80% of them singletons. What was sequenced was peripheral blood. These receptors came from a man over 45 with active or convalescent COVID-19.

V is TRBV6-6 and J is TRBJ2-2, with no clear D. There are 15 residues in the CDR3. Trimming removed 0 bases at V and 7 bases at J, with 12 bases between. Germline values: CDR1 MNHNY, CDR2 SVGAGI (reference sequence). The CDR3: CASSYSMIGDGELFF. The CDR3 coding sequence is TGTGCCAGCAGTTACTCGATGATCGGTGACGGGGAGCTGTTTTTT.

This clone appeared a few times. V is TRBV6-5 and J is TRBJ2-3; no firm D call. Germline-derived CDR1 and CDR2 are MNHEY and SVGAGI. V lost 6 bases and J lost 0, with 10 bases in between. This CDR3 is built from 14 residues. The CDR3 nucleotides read TGTGCCAGCAGCCGCACAAGAAGCACAGATACGCAGTATTTT. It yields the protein CASSRTRSTDTQYF.

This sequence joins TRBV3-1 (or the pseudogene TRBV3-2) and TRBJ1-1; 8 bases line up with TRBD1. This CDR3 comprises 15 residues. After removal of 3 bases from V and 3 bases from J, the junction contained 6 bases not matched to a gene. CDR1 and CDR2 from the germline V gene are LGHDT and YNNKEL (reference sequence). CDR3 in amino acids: CASSHGARGHTEAFF. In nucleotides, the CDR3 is TGTGCCAGCAGCCATGGGGCCAGGGGGCACACTGAAGCTTTCTTT.

CDR3 amino acids: CASSLDRGQPQHF. The CDR3 DNA is TGTGCCAGCAGTCTAGACAGGGGACAGCCCCAGCATTTT. The chain employs TRBV2 and TRBJ1-5; 8 positions match TRBD1. V lost 5 bases to trimming and J lost 7 bases; unmatched junction nucleotides: 4. CDR1 and CDR2 from the germline V gene are SNHLY and FYNNEI. CDR3 length: 13 residues.

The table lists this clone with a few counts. The DNA for the CDR3 is TGCGCCAGCAGATCGGAGGGTGATTCACCCCTCCACTTT. This translates into CASRSEGDSPLHF. This chain links TRBV5-1 with TRBJ1-6; D remains ambiguous. Germline V gene data show CDR1 as SGHRS and CDR2 as YFSETQ. There are 13 residues in the CDR3. The V end was cut by 5 bases, the J end by 8 bases, with 11 bases between.

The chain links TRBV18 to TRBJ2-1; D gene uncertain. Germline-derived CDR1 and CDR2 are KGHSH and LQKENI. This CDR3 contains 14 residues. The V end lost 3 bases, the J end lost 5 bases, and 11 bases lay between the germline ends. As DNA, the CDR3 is TGTGCCAGCTCACCTGCTGCAGGTAACAATGAGCAGTTCTTC. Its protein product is CASSPAAGNNEQFF.

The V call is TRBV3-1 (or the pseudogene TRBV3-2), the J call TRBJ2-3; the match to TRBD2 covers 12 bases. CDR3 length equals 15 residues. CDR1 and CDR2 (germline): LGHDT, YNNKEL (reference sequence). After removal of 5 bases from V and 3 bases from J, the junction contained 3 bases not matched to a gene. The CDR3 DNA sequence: TGTGCCAGCAGCAAGACTAGCGGGAGAACAGATACGCAGTATTTT. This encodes CASSKTSGRTDTQYF.

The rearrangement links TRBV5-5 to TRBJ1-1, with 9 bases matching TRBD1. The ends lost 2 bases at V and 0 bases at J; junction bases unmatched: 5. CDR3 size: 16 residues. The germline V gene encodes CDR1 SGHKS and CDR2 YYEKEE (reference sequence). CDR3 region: CASSLPGQGLNTEAFF. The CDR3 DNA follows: TGTGCCAGCAGCTTACCGGGACAGGGATTGAACACTGAAGCTTTCTTT.

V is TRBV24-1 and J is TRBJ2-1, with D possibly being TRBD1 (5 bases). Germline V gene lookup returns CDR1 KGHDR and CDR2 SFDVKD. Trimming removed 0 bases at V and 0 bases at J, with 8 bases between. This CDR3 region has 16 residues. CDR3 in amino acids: CATSDLTGGSYNEQFF. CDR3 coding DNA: TGTGCCACCAGTGATTTGACAGGTGGCTCCTACAATGAGCAGTTCTTC.

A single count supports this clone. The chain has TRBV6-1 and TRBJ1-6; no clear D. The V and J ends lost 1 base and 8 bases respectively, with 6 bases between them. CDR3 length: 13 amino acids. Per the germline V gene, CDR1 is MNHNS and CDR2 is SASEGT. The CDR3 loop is CASSEDSHSPLHF. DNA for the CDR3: TGTGCCAGCAGTGAAGACAGCCATTCACCCCTCCACTTT.

The CDR3 bases are TGTGCCAGCAGCTGGGGGACAGGGGGCTACACTGAAGCTTTCTTT. This codes for CASSWGTGGYTEAFF. The chain uses TRBV5-5 and TRBJ1-1, with 12 bases lining up with TRBD1. The CDR3 runs to 15 residues. The germline gives CDR1 SGHKS, CDR2 YYEKEE (reference sequence). The J segment lost 3 bases and the V segment lost 3 bases, leaving 3 bases of the junction unmatched. The full variable domain, its missing parts supplied by reference TRBV5-5 and TRBJ1-1, is DAGVTQSPTHLIKTRGQQVTLRCSPISGHKSVSWYQQVLGQGPQFIFQYYEKEERGRGNFPDRFSARQFPNYSSELNVNALLLGDSALYLCASSWGTGGYTEAFFGQGTRLTVV.

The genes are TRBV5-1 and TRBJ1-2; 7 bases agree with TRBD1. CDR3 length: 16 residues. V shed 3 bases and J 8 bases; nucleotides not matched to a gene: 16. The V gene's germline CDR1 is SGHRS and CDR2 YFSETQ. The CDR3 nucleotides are TGCGCCAGCAGCTCAGAACCGGGACAGTACACGGAAGGCTACACCTTC. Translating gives CASSSEPGQYTEGYTF.

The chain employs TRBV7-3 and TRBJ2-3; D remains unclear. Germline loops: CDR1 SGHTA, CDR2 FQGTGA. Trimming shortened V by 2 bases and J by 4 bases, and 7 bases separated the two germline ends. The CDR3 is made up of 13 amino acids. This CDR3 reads CASSLERSDTQYF. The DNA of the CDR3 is TGTGCCAGCAGCTTAGAGAGGTCAGATACGCAGTATTTT.

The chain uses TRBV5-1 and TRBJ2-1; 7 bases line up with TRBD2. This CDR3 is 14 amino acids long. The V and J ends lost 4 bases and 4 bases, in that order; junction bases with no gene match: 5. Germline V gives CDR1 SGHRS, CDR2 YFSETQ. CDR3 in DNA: TGCGCCAGCAGCCCCCTCGGGGGGTACAATGAGCAGTTCTTC. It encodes CASSPLGGYNEQFF.

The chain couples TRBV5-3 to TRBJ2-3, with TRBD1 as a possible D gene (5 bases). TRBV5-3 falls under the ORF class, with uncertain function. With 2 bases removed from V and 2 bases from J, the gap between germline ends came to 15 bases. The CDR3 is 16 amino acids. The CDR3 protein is CARSFSLQGYTDTQYF. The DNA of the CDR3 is TGTGCCAGAAGCTTTTCCTTGCAGGGATACACAGATACGCAGTATTTT.

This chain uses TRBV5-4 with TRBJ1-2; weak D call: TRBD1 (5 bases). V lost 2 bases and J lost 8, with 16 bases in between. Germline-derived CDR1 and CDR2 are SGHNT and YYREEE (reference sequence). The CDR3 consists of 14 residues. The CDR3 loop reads CASSLRQSLRGYTF. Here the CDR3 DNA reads TGTGCCAGCAGCTTAAGACAGAGCCTGAGGGGCTACACCTTC.